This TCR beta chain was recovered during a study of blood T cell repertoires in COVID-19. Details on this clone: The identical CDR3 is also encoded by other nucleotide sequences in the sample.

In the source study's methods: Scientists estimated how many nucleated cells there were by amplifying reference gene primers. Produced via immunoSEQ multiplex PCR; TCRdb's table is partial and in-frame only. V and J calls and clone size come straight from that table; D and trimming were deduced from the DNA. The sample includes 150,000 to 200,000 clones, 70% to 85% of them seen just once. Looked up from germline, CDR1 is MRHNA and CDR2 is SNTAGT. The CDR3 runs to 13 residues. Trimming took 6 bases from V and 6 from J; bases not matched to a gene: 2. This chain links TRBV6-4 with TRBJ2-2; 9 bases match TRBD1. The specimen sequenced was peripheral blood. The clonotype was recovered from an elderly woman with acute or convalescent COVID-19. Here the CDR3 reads CASSRQGAGELFF. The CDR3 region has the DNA TGTGCCAGCAGCCGACAGGGGGCCGGGGAGCTGTTTTTT.